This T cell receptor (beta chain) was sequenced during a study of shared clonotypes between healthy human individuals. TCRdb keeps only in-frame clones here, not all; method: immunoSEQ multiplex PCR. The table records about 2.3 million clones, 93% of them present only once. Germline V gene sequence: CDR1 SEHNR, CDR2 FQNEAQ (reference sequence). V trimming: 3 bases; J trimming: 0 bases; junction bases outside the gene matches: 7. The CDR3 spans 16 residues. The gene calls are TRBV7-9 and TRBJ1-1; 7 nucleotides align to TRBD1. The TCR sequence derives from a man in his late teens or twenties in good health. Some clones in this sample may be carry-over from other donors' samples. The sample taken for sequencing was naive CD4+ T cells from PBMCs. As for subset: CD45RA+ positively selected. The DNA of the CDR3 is TGTGCCAGCAGCTTGTCTCCGGGACAGATGAACACTGAAGCTTTCTTT. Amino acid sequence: CASSLSPGQMNTEAFF.